This TCR beta chain was obtained from a study of human T cells and chemical hapten exposure. Study details: DPC at 2% was the sensitizing agent, placed on 2 cm by 2 cm of upper inner arm skin. Findings and limits, study-wide: DPC sensitization did not alter TCRs above 1 in 1000 frequency.

TCRdb redid the calling of the RACE reads with MiXCR, one entry per CDR3 protein. The top ten clones hold approximately 2.2% of a sample with fewer than 40,000 distinct CDR3 sequences, 10% to 15% of them seen once. Regarding this clonotype: Its antigen is as yet unknown.

Trimming took off 4 bases at V and 4 bases at J, with 14 bases between the two ends. Germline V lookup: CDR1 SGHTS, CDR2 YDEGEE. There are 14 residues in the CDR3. Documented time point: patch test 3, about 24 weeks after DPC sensitization. The treatment was: therapeutic diphenylcyclopropenone sensitization with weekly scalp DPC. Extraction of total RNA was performed on unfractionated whole blood. The receptor was derived from a woman in her forties with alopecia areata. Some clones in this sample may be carry-over from other donors' samples. The sample was whole blood, taken in connection with sensitization to the hapten diphenylcyclopropenone (DPC). This rearrangement joins TRBV5-8 to TRBJ1-2, with D possibly TRBD1 on 5 matching bases. CDR3 sequence: CASSPTGGGYGYTF. In DNA, the CDR3 is TGTGCCAGCAGCCCCACCGGGGGTGGCTATGGCTACACCTTC. The variable domain in full, with the rest retrieved from reference TRBV5-8 and TRBJ1-2, is EAGVTQSPTHLIKTRGQQATLRCSPISGHTSVYWYQQALGLGLQFLLWYDEGEERNRGNFPPRFSGRQFPNYSSELNVNALELEDSALYLCASSPTGGGYGYTFGSGTRLTVV.